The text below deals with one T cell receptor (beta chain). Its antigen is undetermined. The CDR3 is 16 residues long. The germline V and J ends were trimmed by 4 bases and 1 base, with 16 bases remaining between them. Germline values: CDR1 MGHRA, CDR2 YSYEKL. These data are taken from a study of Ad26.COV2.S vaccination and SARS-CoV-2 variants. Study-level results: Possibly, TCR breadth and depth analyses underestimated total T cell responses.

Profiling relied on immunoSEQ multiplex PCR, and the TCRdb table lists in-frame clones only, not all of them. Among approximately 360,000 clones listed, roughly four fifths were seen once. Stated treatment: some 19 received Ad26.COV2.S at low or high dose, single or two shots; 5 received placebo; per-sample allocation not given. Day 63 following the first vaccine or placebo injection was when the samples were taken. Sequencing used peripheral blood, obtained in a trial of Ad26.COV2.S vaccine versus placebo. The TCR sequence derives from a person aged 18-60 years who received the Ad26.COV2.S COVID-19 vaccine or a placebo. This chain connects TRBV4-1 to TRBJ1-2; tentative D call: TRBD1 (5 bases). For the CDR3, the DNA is TGCGCCAGCAGCCGGGCTTGGACAAGGGGTAACTATGGCTACACCTTC. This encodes CASSRAWTRGNYGYTF.